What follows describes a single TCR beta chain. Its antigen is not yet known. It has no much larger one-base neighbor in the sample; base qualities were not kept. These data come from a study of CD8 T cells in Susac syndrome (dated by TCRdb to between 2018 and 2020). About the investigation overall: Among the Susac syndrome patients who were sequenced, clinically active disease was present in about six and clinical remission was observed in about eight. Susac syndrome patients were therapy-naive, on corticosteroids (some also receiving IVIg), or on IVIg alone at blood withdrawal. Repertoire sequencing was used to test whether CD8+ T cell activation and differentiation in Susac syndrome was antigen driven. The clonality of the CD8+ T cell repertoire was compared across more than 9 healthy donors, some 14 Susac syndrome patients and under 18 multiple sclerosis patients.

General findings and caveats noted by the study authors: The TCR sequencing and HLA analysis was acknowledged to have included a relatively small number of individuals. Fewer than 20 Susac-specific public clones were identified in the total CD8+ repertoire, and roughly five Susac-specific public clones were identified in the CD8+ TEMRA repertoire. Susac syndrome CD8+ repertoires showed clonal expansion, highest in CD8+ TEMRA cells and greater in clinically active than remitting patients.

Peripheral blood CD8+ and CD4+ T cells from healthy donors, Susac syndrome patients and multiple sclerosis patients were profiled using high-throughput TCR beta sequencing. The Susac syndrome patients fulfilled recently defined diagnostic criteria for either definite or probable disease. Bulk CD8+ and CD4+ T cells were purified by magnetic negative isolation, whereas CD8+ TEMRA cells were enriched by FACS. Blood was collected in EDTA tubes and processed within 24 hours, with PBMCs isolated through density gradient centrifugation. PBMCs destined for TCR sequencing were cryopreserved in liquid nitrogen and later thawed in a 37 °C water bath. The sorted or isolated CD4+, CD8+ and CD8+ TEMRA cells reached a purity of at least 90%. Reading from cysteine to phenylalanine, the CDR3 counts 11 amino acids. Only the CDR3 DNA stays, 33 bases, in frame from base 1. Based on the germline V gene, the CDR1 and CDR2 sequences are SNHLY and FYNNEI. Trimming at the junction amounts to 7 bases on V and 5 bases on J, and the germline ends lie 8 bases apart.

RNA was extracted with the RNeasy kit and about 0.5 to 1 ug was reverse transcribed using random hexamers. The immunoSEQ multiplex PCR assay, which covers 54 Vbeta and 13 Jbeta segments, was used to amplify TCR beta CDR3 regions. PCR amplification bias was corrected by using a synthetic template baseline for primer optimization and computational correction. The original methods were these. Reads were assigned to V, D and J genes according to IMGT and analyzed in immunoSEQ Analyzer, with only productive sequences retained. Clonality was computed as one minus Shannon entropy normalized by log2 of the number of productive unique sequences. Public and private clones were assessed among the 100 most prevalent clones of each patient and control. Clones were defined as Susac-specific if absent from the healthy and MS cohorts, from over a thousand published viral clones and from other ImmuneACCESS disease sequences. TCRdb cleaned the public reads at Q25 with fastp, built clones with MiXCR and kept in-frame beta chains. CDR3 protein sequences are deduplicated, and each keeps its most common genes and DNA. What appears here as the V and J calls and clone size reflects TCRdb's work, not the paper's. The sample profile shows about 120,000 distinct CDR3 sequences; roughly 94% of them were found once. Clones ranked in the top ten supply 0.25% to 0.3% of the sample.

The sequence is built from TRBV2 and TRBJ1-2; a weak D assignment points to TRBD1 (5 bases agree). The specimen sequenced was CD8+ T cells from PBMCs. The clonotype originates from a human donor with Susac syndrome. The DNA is TGTGCCAGCATTCAGGGTTATGGCTACACCTTC. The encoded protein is CASIQGYGYTF.